This T cell receptor (beta chain) was recorded in a study of blood T cell repertoires in COVID-19. Turning to the study itself: In each case, the material was cDNA or gDNA derived from T cells, B-cell-depleted T cells, or PBMCs.

Germline CDR1 is SGHDN and CDR2 is FVKESK. The length of the CDR3 is 15 residues. V trimming: 1 base; J trimming: 2 bases; junction bases outside the gene matches: 4. Authors' processing steps: Amplification from reference gene primers served as the basis for estimated nucleated cell counts. TCRdb keeps only in-frame clones here, not all; method: immunoSEQ multiplex PCR. That table supplies the V and J calls and clone size; D and trimming were determined from the DNA. The sample consists of fewer than 150,000 clones, about 91% of them appearing once. The source material was peripheral blood. The sequence derives from a human donor in a cohort sampled during active COVID-19. This chain links TRBV14 with TRBJ2-5; 7 bases fit TRBD2. The CDR3 sequence is CASSQVKRGQETQYF. In DNA form, the CDR3 reads TGTGCCAGCAGCCAAGTGAAGCGGGGACAAGAGACCCAGTACTTC.